The 4 T cell receptor beta chains below come from one sample, sequenced in a study of vaccination and CD4 T cells after COVID-19. As to treatment: roughly 10-day PBMC culture with coronavirus spike peptide pools or control peptides (ViraFEST assay). Samples of CD4+ T cells were obtained from the unexposed donor before the COVID-19 pandemic (2011-2018). Scientists ran DNA taken from cultured CD4+ T cells through the Oncomine TCR Beta short-read assay for sequencing. TCRdb reprocessed the PCR reads via MiXCR and lists one record per CDR3 protein. The table has roughly 7,000 distinct CDR3 sequences, around 38% seen once. Their recognized antigens are unknown. Material: CD4+ T cells from blood, cultured in vitro. These receptors came from a human donor in good health.

The chain is built from TRBV21-1 and TRBJ2-2; the table names TRBD2, a call not compared with the DNA. TRBV21-1 is termed a pseudogene. The CDR3 contains 15 residues. The chain's CDR3 is CASSKESTDGGELFF. The CDR3 DNA reads as TGTGCCAGCAGCAAAGAGTCCACGGACGGCGGGGAGCTGTTTTTT.

The gene calls are TRBV5-4 and TRBJ2-5; D possibly corresponds to TRBD1 (6 bases). This CDR3 comprises 15 residues. Germline-derived CDR1 and CDR2 are SGHNT and YYREEE (reference sequence). V lost 4 bases, J lost 0 bases, and 13 bases lay in between. In DNA form, the CDR3 reads TGTGCCAGCAGCACCCAACAGGGCTACCAAGAGACCCAGTACTTC. It yields the protein CASSTQQGYQETQYF.

The chain couples TRBV5-4 to TRBJ2-7, with 8 bases aligning to TRBD2. CDR3 size: 16 residues. The germline V gene has CDR1 SGHNT and CDR2 YYREEE (reference sequence). The junction had 13 bases not matched to a gene; V was cut back by 4 bases and J by 4 bases. CDR3 nucleotide sequence: TGTGCCAGCAGCCGAGGGCGGGGGGAGGATAGTTACGAGCAGTACTTC. The encoded protein is CASSRGRGEDSYEQYF. The whole variable domain, filled in from reference TRBV5-4 and TRBJ2-7, reads ETGVTQSPTHLIKTRGQQVTLRCSSQSGHNTVSWYQQALGQGPQFIFQYYREEENGRGNFPPRFSGLQFPNYSSELNVNALELDDSALYLCASSRGRGEDSYEQYFGPGTRLTVT.

This clonotype was recorded a few times. The rearrangement links TRBV2 to TRBJ2-5, with D possibly being TRBD1 or TRBD2 (6 bases each). This CDR3 spans 15 amino acids. Deletions cut 7 bases from V and 5 bases from J, with 20 bases between. CDR1 is SNHLY, CDR2 FYNNEI, per germline. CDR3 residues: CASTPWDGGPETQYF. For the CDR3, the DNA is TGTGCCAGCACCCCCTGGGATGGGGGGCCGGAGACCCAGTACTTC.